These T cell receptor beta chains were read from a single sample in a study of beta chain features in type 1 diabetes. Method: immunoSEQ multiplex PCR; TCRdb's copy keeps in-frame clones and lacks some. In the table there are around 430,000 clones, 25% to 35% of which are singletons. The sequenced material came from naive CD4+ T cells from blood. These receptors were taken from a man aged 18 to 30 in good health. Both conserved end residues are part of each CDR3. The order of the fields is J gene, D gene, CDR3 length, clone size, V gene, CDR3 DNA, CDR3 protein. D genes are given only for firm matches. For some rows the clone size is stated as once, few or many, or as a class when expanded; others skip it.

>TRBJ2-7|NA|15|few|TRBV6-5
TGTGCCAGCAGCCCCGACAGCTCGAGCTCCTACGAGCAGTACTTC
CASSPDSSSSYEQYF
>TRBJ2-3|TRBD2|14|NA|TRBV10-3
TGTGCCATCAGTCTAGCGGGAGTGACAGATACGCAGTATTTT
CAISLAGVTDTQYF
>TRBJ2-1|NA|16|NA|TRBV7-8
TGTGCCAGCAGCTTAGTTCGGACTCTGAGGGACAATGAGCAGTTCTTC
CASSLVRTLRDNEQFF
>TRBJ2-1|TRBD2|13|NA|TRBV29-1
TGCAGCGTCGAGCGGGAAAGCCACAATGAGCAGTTCTTC
CSVERESHNEQFF
>TRBJ2-3|NA|12|few|TRBV27
TGTGCCAGCAGTAGGTTCACAGATACGCAGTATTTT
CASSRFTDTQYF
>TRBJ1-1|NA|11|few|TRBV30
TGTGCCTGGAGTTCAGGGGCCCGGGCTTTCTTT
CAWSSGARAFF
>TRBJ2-2|NA|16|NA|TRBV27
TGTGCCAGCAGTTTAGTCGCCTGGCCGAACACCGGGGAGCTGTTTTTT
CASSLVAWPNTGELFF
>TRBJ2-5|NA|12|few|TRBV2
TGTGCCAGCAGTGAAAGGGCTGAGACCCAGTACTTC
CASSERAETQYF
>TRBJ2-5|NA|10|NA|TRBV20-1
TGCAGTGCTAGTCATGAGACCCAGTACTTC
CSASHETQYF
>TRBJ2-3|NA|14|NA|TRBV11-2
TGTGCCAGCAGCTTAGCAGGCGACACAGATACGCAGTATTTT
CASSLAGDTDTQYF
>TRBJ1-1|NA|13|NA|TRBV30
TGTGCCTCAGGGGTATTTTCTCGCACTGAAGCTTTCTTT
CASGVFSRTEAFF
>TRBJ1-4|NA|16|NA|TRBV4-3
TGCGCCAGCAGCCAAGACCCGGGACGGCGTAATGAAAAACTGTTTTTT
CASSQDPGRRNEKLFF
>TRBJ1-2|NA|13|few|TRBV30
TGTGCCTGGAGGTTAACAGGCTACTATGGCTACACCTTC
CAWRLTGYYGYTF
>TRBJ2-7|TRBD2|14|few|TRBV18
TGTGCCAGCTCTCTCGGACTAGCGGGAGATTTGCAGTACTTC
CASSLGLAGDLQYF
>TRBJ2-1|NA|12|NA|TRBV18
TGTGCCAGCTCACCCTCCTACAATGAGCAGTTCTTC
CASSPSYNEQFF
>TRBJ2-7|TRBD2|14|NA|TRBV7-6
TGTGCCAGCAGCCCCTGGGAGGGGCGATACGAGCAGTACTTC
CASSPWEGRYEQYF
>TRBJ2-3|NA|13|few|TRBV7-2
TGTGCCAGCAGCCTTGGTATAGCAGATACGCAGTATTTT
CASSLGIADTQYF
>TRBJ2-7|NA|14|NA|TRBV9
TGTGCCAGCAGCGTAGCTACCAGGGAGTACGAGCAGTACTTC
CASSVATREYEQYF
>TRBJ2-7|TRBD2|12|NA|TRBV6-5
TGTGCCAGCAGTGGACTAGGAGGAGAGCAGTACTTC
CASSGLGGEQYF
>TRBJ2-7|NA|11|NA|TRBV20-1
TGCAGTGCTAGAGTCAGCTACGAGCAGTACTTC
CSARVSYEQYF
>TRBJ2-3|NA|11|NA|TRBV2
TGTGCCAGCAGTGCCTCTGGCAATCAGTATTTT
CASSASGNQYF
>TRBJ2-6|NA|15|few|TRBV19
TGTGCCAGTAGCATATGGTCGGGACGGTCCAACGTCCTGACTTTC
CASSIWSGRSNVLTF
>TRBJ2-3|NA|13|NA|TRBV30
TGTGCCTGGAGTGAAGGGGGAGGGAATACGCAGTATTTT
CAWSEGGGNTQYF
>TRBJ2-7|NA|12|NA|TRBV5-1
TGCGCCAGCAGCTTGGGCGGCCGGGAACAGTACTTC
CASSLGGREQYF
>TRBJ2-1|NA|13|few|TRBV10-3
TGTGCCACCTCCCGGTCACAGGGAAATGAGCAGTTCTTC
CATSRSQGNEQFF
>TRBJ2-1|NA|16|NA|TRBV10-3
TGTGCCATCAAAGATATAAGGAGGTCCTCTTACAATGAGCAGTTCTTC
CAIKDIRRSSYNEQFF
>TRBJ2-5|NA|15|few|TRBV9
TGTGCCAGCAGCCCCTACCACAGGGACAAGGAGACCCAGTACTTC
CASSPYHRDKETQYF
>TRBJ2-7|TRBD2|16|NA|TRBV15
TGTGCCACCAGCAGAGGAATTAGCGGGAGTTCCTACGAGCAGTACTTC
CATSRGISGSSYEQYF
>TRBJ2-5|NA|14|NA|TRBV7-2
TGTGCCAGCTCCAGGACCTCGAGGGTCGAGACCCAGTACTTC
CASSRTSRVETQYF
>TRBJ2-7|NA|14|NA|TRBV7-2
TGTGCCAGCAGCTTAGGAGGGGGGACCTACGAGCAGTACTTC
CASSLGGGTYEQYF
>TRBJ2-4|TRBD2|17|NA|TRBV5-6
TGTGCCAGCAGCTTGGGACTAGCGGGAGCGGCCAAAAACATTCAGTACTTC
CASSLGLAGAAKNIQYF
>TRBJ2-3|NA|15|few|TRBV7-9
TGTGCCAGCAGCTTAACTCGACAGCCCTGGGATACGCAGTATTTT
CASSLTRQPWDTQYF
>TRBJ1-1|NA|12|NA|TRBV2
TGTGCCAGCAGTGAAACGGGAACTGAAGCTTTCTTT
CASSETGTEAFF
>TRBJ2-1|NA|15|NA|TRBV25-1
TGTGCCAGCAGTGCGCCGGGGCTAGGGCGCAATGAGCAGTTCTTC
CASSAPGLGRNEQFF
>TRBJ2-7|TRBD2|15|few|TRBV10-3
TGTGCCATCACCGTTACTAGCGGGAGATCCCACGAGCAGTACTTC
CAITVTSGRSHEQYF
>TRBJ2-2|NA|14|NA|TRBV6-1
TGTGCCAGCAGTCCAGGGGATTTCACCGGGGAGCTGTTTTTT
CASSPGDFTGELFF
>TRBJ2-3|NA|16|NA|TRBV10-3
TGTGCCATCAGTGATCACGGGCAGCCAAGCACAGATACGCAGTATTTT
CAISDHGQPSTDTQYF
>TRBJ2-3|TRBD2|17|NA|TRBV2
TGTGCCAGCAGTGAAAATCTAGCGGGAGCCGGCACAGATACGCAGTATTTT
CASSENLAGAGTDTQYF
>TRBJ1-1|NA|13|NA|TRBV18
TGTGCCAGCTCAATCGAGATCCAAGCTGAAGCTTTCTTT
CASSIEIQAEAFF
>TRBJ2-3|TRBD2|17|few|TRBV29-1
TGCAGCGTTGACGGGACTAGCGGGAGGGGTAGCACAGATACGCAGTATTTT
CSVDGTSGRGSTDTQYF
>TRBJ2-1|TRBD2|15|few|TRBV7-9
TGTGCCAGCAGCCCTCGGACTAGCGTCCTGGGTGAGCAGTTCTTC
CASSPRTSVLGEQFF
>TRBJ1-1|TRBD1|13|few|TRBV30
TGTGCCTGGAGCCCTAGAGGGACAGGACGAGCTTTCTTT
CAWSPRGTGRAFF